The clone carrying this TCR beta chain was found many times. The antigen is not known. A second roughly 6 to 12 cycle PCR used barcoded and J-beta primers. Each cDNA molecule, via a template-switch adaptor with 12 random nucleotides, was tagged. TCRdb reprocessed the 5' RACE reads via MiXCR and lists one record per CDR3 protein. The sample consists of hundreds of thousands of distinct CDR3 sequences, more than 25% of them appearing once. CDR3 length: 17 residues. Germline lookup yields CDR1 LGHNA and CDR2 YSLEER. The V and J ends lost 0 bases and 2 bases respectively, with 16 bases between them. This entry is derived from a study of blood T cells in healthy people across ages. Points from the study as a whole: Both naive CD4+ cell counts and diversity were greater in long-lived donors than in aged donors.

Isolated PBMCs totaled at least 6.5 million in each sample. The clonotype comes from a woman older than 75 in good health. The chain has TRBV4-3 and TRBJ1-2, with no clear D. Material for sequencing was blood. CDR3 amino acids: CASSQDRAPLLNYGYTF. The CDR3 bases are TGCGCCAGCAGCCAAGATCGGGCGCCCCTGCTGAACTATGGCTACACCTTC.